This T cell receptor (beta chain) was captured in a study of T cells expressing NK-cell markers. Study overall: The TCR beta repertoires originated in sorted CD3+CD56+NKG2C+, CD3+CD56+NKG2C- and CD3+CD56-NKG2C+ T cells.

Germline V gives CDR1 SEHNR, CDR2 FQNEAQ (reference sequence). CDR3 length: 15 residues. Note on this clonotype: Its antigen remains unidentified.

Overall study findings and caveats: Similarly, these clonotypes led the CD3+CD56-NKG2C+ fraction as well in a handful of donors. Questions lingered over whether expanded NKG2C+ T cell clones were HCMV-specific. Dominant NKG2C+ clonotypes accounted for roughly 1.0-7.0% of CD8+ T cells in over 5 donors.

TCRdb re-analyzed the 5' RACE reads; it lists each CDR3 protein once, without DNA. Here the sample table reports about 460,000 distinct CDR3 sequences. V is TRBV7-9 and J is TRBJ2-7; TCRdb calls TRBD2, which cannot be checked without DNA. Sequenced sample: blood T cells: a sorted CD56 or NKG2C T cell subset, CD4+ or CD8+ T cells, or bulk PBMC T cells (not recorded which). The TCR originated in a woman between 50 and 59 years old in good health. CDR3 loop: CASSLEGGIENEQYF.